This entry lists 2 T cell receptor beta chains sequenced from one sample in a study of T cells after yellow fever vaccination. TCRdb processed the 5' RACE reads anew with MiXCR; each CDR3 protein has one entry. The sample holds 300,000 to 400,000 distinct CDR3 sequences, roughly 4% seen once. Material: PBMCs, obtained 5 days after the yellow fever booster vaccination. The receptors come from a young man who received the YFV17D yellow fever vaccine.

The V call is TRBV4-2, the J call TRBJ2-5; 9 nucleotides agree with TRBD2. CDR1 LGHNA and CDR2 YNFKEQ come from the germline V gene. V shed 5 bases, J shed 6 bases, and the junction held 10 bases outside the gene matches. This CDR3 contains 15 residues. CDR3 sequence: CASSTQRGAGKTQYF. The CDR3 DNA follows: TGTGCCAGCAGCACCCAGCGGGGGGCTGGAAAGACCCAGTACTTC.

Only a few counts were recorded for this clonotype. This sequence joins TRBV19 and TRBJ2-3, with D unclear. V lost 3 bases, J lost 5 bases, and 9 bases lay in between. The CDR3 extends over 13 amino acids. Germline V gene lookup returns CDR1 LNHDA and CDR2 SQIVND (reference sequence). CDR3 sequence (DNA): TGTGCCAGTAGTATTGGAGCCGGAGATACGCAGTATTTT. Translating it yields CASSIGAGDTQYF. Full variable domain (rest looked up from reference TRBV19 and TRBJ2-3): DGGITQSPKYLFRKEGQNVTLSCEQNLNHDAMYWYRQDPGQGLRLIYYSQIVNDFQKGDIAEGYSVSREKKESFPLTVTSAQKNPTAFYLCASSIGAGDTQYFGPGTRLTVL.